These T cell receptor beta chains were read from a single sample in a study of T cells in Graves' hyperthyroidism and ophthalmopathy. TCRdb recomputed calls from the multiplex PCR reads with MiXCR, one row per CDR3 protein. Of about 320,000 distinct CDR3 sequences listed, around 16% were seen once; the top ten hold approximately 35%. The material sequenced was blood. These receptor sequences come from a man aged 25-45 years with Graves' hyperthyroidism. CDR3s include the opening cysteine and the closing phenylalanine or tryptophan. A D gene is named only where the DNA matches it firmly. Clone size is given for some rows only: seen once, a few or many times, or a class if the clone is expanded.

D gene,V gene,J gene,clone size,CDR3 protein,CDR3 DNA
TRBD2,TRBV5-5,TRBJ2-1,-,CASSPGTSNEQFF,TGTGCCAGCAGCCCGGGGACTAGCAATGAGCAGTTCTTC
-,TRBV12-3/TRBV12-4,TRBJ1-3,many,CASTHRASGNTIYF,TGTGCCAGCACCCACAGAGCCTCTGGAAACACCATATATTTT
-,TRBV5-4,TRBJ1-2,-,CASSTDHGYTF,TGTGCCAGCAGCACAGATCATGGCTACACCTTC
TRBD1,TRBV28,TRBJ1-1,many,CASKTGSTEAFF,TGTGCCAGCAAGACAGGGAGTACTGAAGCTTTCTTT
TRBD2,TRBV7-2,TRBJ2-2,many,CASSSGTSGNTGELFF,TGTGCCAGCAGCTCAGGGACTAGCGGAAACACCGGGGAGCTGTTTTTT
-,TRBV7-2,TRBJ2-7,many,CASSLSGPHEQYF,TGTGCCAGCAGCTTAAGTGGACCCCACGAGCAGTACTTC
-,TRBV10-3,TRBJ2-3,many,CAISSRGLSTDTQYF,TGTGCCATATCCTCACGGGGCCTATCCACAGATACGCAGTATTTT
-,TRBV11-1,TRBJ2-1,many,CASTRDTDEQFF,TGTGCCAGCACCCGGGACACGGATGAGCAGTTCTTC
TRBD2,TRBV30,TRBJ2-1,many,CAWNSGRANNEQFF,TGTGCCTGGAATAGCGGGAGGGCTAACAATGAGCAGTTCTTC
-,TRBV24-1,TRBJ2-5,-,CATSDDETQETQYF,TGTGCCACCAGTGATGATGAGACGCAAGAGACCCAGTACTTC
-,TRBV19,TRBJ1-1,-,CASSIGAHTSMKNTEAFF,TGTGCCAGTAGTATAGGGGCCCACACCTCCATGAAGAACACTGAAGCTTTCTTT
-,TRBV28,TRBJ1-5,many,CTHSGPGNQPQHF,TGTACCCACAGTGGGCCGGGCAATCAGCCCCAGCATTTT
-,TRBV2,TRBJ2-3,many,CASSEATRQDTQYF,TGTGCCAGCAGTGAAGCCACCCGGCAGGATACGCAGTATTTT
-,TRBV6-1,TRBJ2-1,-,CASSEGSVDYNEQFF,TGTGCCAGCAGTGAGGGAAGCGTAGATTACAATGAGCAGTTCTTC
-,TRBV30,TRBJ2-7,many,CAWSALAYEQYF,TGTGCCTGGAGTGCTTTGGCCTACGAGCAGTACTTC
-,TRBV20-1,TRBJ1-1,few,CSARVGSGTEAFF,TGCAGTGCTAGAGTCGGCTCAGGGACTGAAGCTTTCTTT
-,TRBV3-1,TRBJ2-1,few,CASSQSPRTGYEQFF,TGTGCCAGCAGCCAATCACCCCGGACGGGGTATGAGCAGTTCTTC
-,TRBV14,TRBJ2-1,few,CASSQPRSSRGYNEQFF,TGTGCCAGCAGCCAACCACGGTCGAGCAGGGGCTACAATGAGCAGTTCTTC
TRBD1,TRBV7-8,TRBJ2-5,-,CASSLPPQGATRDETQYF,TGTGCCAGCAGCCTCCCCCCCCAGGGGGCAACGCGTGACGAGACCCAGTACTTC
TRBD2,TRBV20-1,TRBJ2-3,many,CGGLATSTDTQYF,TGCGGGGGACTAGCGACTAGCACAGATACGCAGTATTTT
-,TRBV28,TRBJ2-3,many,CASLLGPSGSTSTDTQYF,TGTGCCAGCTTGTTGGGCCCCAGCGGGTCTACTAGCACAGATACGCAGTATTTT
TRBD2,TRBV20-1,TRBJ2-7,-,CSAKRRSLAGALGTYEQYF,TGCAGTGCTAAAAGGAGGTCCCTAGCGGGAGCTTTGGGGACCTACGAGCAGTACTTC
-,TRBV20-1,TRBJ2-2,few,CSSPGSALTGELFF,TGCAGTTCCCCGGGGAGCGCTTTAACCGGGGAGCTGTTTTTT
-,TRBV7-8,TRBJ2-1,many,CASAAPSGLYNEQFF,TGTGCCAGCGCCGCCCCGAGCGGACTCTACAATGAGCAGTTCTTC
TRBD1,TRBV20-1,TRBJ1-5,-,CSARAPQGAEPQHF,TGCAGTGCTAGAGCTCCCCAGGGGGCAGAGCCCCAGCATTTT
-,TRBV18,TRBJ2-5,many,CASSPAETQYF,TGTGCCAGCTCACCAGCAGAGACCCAGTACTTC
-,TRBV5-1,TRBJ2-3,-,CACMPPEGARGTDTQYF,TGCGCCTGCATGCCCCCCGAAGGGGCGCGCGGCACAGATACGCAGTATTTT
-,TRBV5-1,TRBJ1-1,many,CASSLRGPAGAREAFF,TGCGCCAGCAGCTTACGTGGACCGGCGGGCGCCCGTGAAGCTTTCTTT